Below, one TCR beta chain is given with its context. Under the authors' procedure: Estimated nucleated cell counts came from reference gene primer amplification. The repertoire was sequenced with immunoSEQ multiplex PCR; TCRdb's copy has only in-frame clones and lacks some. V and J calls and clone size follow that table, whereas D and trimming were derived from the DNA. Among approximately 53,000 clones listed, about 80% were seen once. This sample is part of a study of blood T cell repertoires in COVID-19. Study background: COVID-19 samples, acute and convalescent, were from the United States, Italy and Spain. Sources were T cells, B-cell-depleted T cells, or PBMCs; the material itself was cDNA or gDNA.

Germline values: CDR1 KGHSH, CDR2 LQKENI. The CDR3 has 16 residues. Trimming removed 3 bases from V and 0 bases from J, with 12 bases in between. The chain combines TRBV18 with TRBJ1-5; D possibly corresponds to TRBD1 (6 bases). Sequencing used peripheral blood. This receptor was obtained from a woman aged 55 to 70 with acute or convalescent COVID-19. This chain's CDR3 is CASSPRGPYSNQPQHF. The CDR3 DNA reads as TGTGCCAGCTCACCCAGGGGACCATATAGCAATCAGCCCCAGCATTTT.